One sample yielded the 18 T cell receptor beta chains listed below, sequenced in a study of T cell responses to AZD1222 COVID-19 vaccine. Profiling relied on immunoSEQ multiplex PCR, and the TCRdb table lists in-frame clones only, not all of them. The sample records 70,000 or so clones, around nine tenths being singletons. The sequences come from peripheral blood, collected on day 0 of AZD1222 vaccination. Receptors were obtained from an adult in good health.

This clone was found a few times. CDR3 DNA sequence: TGTGCCAGCAGCTCAGAAAATTCTGATGGCTACACCTTC. Encoded protein: CASSSENSDGYTF. The chain recombines TRBV7-9 with TRBJ1-2; D remains unclear. The CDR3 runs to 13 residues. The germline CDR1 and CDR2 sequences are SEHNR and FQNEAQ (reference sequence). Trimming pared 4 bases from V and 6 bases from J, leaving 12 bases between.

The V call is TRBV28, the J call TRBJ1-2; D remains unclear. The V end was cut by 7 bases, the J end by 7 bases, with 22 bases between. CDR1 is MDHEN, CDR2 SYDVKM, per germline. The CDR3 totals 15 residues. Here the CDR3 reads CASTLARGQIGGYTF. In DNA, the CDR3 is TGTGCCAGCACCCTTGCGAGAGGGCAAATCGGTGGCTACACCTTC.

CDR3 bases: TGTGCCAGCAGCCTTGGGGCAAGCGACTACGAGCAGTACTTC. Protein: CASSLGASDYEQYF. The chain employs TRBV5-6 and TRBJ2-7; a weak D match, TRBD1 (5 bases). Germline V gives CDR1 SGHDT, CDR2 YYEEEE. This CDR3 contains 14 residues. The V end was cut by 4 bases, the J end by 3 bases, with 14 bases between.

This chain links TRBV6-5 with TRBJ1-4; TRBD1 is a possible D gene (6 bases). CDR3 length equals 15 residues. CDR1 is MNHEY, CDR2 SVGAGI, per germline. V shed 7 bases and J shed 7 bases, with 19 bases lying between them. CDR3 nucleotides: TGTGCCAGCACTTCAGGGTCCACAGGGAGTGAAAAACTGTTTTTT. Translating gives CASTSGSTGSEKLFF.

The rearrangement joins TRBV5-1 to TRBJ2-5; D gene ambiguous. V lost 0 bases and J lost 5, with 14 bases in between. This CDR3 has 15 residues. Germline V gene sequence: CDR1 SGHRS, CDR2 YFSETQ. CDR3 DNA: TGCGCCAGCAGCTTGGATGTTGGGGTCGAGGAGACCCAGTACTTC. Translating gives CASSLDVGVEETQYF.

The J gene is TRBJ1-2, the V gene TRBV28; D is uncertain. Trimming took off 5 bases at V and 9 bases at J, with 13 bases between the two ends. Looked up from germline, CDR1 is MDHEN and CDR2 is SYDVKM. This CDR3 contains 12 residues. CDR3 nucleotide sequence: TGTGCCAGCAGTGACCGGACGGCAAGCTACACCTTC. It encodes CASSDRTASYTF.

CDR3 in amino acids: CASSERTGRRTEAFF. The CDR3 DNA sequence: TGTGCCAGCAGTGAAAGAACGGGGCGGCGGACTGAAGCTTTCTTT. The chain is built from TRBV2 and TRBJ1-1; weak D call: TRBD1 (5 bases). V was pared by 2 bases and J by 5 bases, with 15 bases between. Germline CDR1 and CDR2: SNHLY and FYNNEI. The CDR3 sequence is 15 residues long.

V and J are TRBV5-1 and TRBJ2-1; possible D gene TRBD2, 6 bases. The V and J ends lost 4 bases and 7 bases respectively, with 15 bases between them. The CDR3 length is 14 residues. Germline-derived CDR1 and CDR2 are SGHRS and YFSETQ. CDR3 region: CASSGGTLGNEQFF. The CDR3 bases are TGCGCCAGCAGCGGGGGGACCCTCGGTAATGAGCAGTTCTTC.

The CDR3 coding sequence is TGCGCCAGCAGCTCCGGTAGGGGTCCCTACAATGAGCAGTTCTTC. Amino acids: CASSSGRGPYNEQFF. The chain uses TRBV5-1 and TRBJ2-1; weak D call: TRBD1 (5 bases). The CDR3 extends over 15 amino acids. Germline CDR1 reads SGHRS; CDR2 reads YFSETQ. V gave up 3 bases and J gave up 2 bases, with 12 bases separating them.

Written as DNA, the CDR3 is TGTGCCAGTAGTGAGCGTTCGGGGGGCTCTGGAAACACCATATATTTT. Translation gives CASSERSGGSGNTIYF. The chain employs TRBV19 and TRBJ1-3; D is possibly TRBD1 (5 bases). Trimming pared 5 bases from V and 0 bases from J, leaving 14 bases between. Germline V gene lookup returns CDR1 LNHDA and CDR2 SQIVND (reference sequence). The CDR3 spans 16 residues.

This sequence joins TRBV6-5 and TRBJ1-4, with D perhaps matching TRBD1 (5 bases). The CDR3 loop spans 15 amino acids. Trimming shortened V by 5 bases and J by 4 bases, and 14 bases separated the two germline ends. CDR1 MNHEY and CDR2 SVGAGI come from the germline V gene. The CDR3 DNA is TGTGCCAGCAGTCGCGGGGGTATTGATAATGAAAAACTGTTTTTT. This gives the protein CASSRGGIDNEKLFF.

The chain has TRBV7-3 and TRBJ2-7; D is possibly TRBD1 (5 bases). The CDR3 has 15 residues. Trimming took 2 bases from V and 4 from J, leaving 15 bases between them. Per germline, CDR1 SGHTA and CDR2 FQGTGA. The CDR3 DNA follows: TGTGCCAGCAGCTTAGGGGCCTCCTCGTCTTACGAGCAGTACTTC. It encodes CASSLGASSSYEQYF.

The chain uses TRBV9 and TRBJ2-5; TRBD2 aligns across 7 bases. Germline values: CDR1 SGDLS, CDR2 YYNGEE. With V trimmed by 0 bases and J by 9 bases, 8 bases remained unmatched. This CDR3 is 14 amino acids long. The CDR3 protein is CASSVGEGLGAQYF. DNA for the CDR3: TGTGCCAGCAGCGTAGGGGAGGGACTGGGGGCCCAGTACTTC.

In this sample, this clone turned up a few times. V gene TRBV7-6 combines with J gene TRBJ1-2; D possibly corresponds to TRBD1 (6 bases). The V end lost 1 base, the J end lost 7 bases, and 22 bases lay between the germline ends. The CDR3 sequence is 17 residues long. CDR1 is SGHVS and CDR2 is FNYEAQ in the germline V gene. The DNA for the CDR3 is TGTGCCAGCAGCTTAGAAAGGGGGAAGGCCAGGGAAAGTGGCTACACCTTC. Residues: CASSLERGKARESGYTF.

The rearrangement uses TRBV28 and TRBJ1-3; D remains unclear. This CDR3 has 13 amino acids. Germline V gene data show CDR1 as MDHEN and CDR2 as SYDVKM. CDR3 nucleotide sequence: TGTCCATACAGCGGGAGGAGTGGGAACACCATATATTTT. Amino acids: CPYSGRSGNTIYF.

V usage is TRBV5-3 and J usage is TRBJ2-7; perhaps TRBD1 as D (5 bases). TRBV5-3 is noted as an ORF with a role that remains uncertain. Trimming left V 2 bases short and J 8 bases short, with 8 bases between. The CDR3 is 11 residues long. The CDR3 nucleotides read TGTGCCAGAAGCTTCAGGGTCAAGCAGTACTTC. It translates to CARSFRVKQYF.

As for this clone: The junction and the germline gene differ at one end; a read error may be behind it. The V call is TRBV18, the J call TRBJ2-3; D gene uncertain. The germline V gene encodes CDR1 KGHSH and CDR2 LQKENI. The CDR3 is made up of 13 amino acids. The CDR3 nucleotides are TGTGCCAGCTCACCGTACCCCGAAACCCCCCAGTGTTTT. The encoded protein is CASSPYPETPQCF.

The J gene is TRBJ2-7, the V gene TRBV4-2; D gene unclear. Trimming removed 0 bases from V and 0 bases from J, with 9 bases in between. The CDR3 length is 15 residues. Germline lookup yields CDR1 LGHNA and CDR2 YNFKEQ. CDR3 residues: CASSQEPFGSYEQYF. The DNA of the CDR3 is TGTGCCAGCAGCCAAGAACCATTTGGCTCCTACGAGCAGTACTTC.